This T cell receptor beta chain was observed in a study of blood T cell repertoires in COVID-19. The CDR3 is made up of 13 amino acids. V lost 10 bases and J lost 9; bases outside the gene matches: 9. Germline CDR1 reads LNHDA; CDR2 reads SQIVND (reference sequence). This table comes from immunoSEQ multiplex PCR, and its TCRdb copy is limited to in-frame clones, with some not included. The sample yields roughly 280,000 clones, approximately 89% seen once. The chain uses TRBV19 and TRBJ2-1; 10 bases are shared with TRBD2. The TCR was taken from a man in his forties or fifties who had been exposed to COVID-19. Sequencing was carried out using PBMCs or T cells enriched from blood (not recorded which). CDR3 sequence (DNA): TGTGCCACCCGAGCGGGAGGGAAAAGTGAGCAGTTCTTC. As protein: CATRAGGKSEQFF.